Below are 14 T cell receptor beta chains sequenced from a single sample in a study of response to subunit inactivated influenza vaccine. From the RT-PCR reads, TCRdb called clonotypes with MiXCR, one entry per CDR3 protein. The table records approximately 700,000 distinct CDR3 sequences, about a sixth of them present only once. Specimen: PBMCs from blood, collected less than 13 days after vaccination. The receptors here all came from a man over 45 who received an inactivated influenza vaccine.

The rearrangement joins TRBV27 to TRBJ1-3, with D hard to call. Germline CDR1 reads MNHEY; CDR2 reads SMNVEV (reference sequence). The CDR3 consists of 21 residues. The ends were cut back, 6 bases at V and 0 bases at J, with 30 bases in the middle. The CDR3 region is CASSNRYISGRGTSSGNTIYF. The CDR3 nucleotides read TGTGCCAGCAGCAACCGATATATCTCTGGACGGGGTACCAGCTCTGGAAACACCATATATTTT.

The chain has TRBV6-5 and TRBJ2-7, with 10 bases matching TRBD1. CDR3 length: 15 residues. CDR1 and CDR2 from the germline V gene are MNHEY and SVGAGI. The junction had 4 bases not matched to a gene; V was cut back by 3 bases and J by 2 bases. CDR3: CASSYETGGAYEQYF. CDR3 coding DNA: TGTGCCAGCAGTTATGAGACAGGGGGCGCCTACGAGCAGTACTTC.

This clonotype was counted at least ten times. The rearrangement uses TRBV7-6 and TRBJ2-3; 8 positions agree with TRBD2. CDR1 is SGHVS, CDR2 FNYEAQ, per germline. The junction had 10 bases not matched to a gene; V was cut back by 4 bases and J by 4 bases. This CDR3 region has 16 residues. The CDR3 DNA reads TGTGCCAGCAGCTCCCTAGCGGGTCCGGGGCCAGATACGCAGTATTTT. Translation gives CASSSLAGPGPDTQYF.

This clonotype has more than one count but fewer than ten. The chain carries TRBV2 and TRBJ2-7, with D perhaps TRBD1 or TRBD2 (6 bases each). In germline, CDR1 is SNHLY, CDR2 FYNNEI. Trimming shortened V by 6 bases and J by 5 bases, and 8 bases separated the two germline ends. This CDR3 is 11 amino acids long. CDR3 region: CASRRGDEQYF. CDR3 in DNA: TGTGCCAGCAGGAGGGGGGACGAGCAGTACTTC.

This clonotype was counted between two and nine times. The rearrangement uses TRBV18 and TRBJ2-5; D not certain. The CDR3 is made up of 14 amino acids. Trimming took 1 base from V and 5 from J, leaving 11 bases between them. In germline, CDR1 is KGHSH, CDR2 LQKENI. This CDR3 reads CASSPQGIEETQYF. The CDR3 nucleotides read TGTGCCAGCTCACCACAAGGAATTGAGGAGACCCAGTACTTC. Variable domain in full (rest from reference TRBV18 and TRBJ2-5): NAGVMQNPRHLVRRRGQEARLRCSPMKGHSHVYWYRQLPEEGLKFMVYLQKENIIDESGMPKERFSAEFPKEGPSILRIQQVVRGDSAAYFCASSPQGIEETQYFGPGTRLLVL.

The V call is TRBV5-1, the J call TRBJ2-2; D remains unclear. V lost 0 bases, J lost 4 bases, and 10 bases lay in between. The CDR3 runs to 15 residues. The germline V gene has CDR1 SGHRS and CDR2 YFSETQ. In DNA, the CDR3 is TGCGCCAGCAGCTTGGGACACACGGGCACCGGGGAGCTGTTTTTT. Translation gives CASSLGHTGTGELFF.

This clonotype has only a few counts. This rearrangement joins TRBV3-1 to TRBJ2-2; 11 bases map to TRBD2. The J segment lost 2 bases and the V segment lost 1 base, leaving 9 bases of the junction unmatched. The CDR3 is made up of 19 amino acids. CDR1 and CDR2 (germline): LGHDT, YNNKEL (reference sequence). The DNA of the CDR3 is TGTGCCAGCAGCCAAGCTCCCACTAGCGGGGGCTATAACACCGGGGAGCTGTTTTTT. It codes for CASSQAPTSGGYNTGELFF.

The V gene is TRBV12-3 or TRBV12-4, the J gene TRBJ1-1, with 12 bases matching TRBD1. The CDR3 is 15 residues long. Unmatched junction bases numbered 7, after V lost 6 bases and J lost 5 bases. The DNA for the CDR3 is TGTGCCAGCAGCTTCCGGGACAGGGGGCCAACTGAAGCTTTCTTT. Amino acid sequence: CASSFRDRGPTEAFF.

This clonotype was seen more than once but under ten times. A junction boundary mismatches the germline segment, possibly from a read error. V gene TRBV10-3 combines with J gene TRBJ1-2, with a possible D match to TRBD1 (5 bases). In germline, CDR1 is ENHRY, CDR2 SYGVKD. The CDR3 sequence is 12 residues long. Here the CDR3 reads CAISESGAAAFF. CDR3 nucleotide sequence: TGTGCCATCAGTGAGTCTGGGGCAGCGGCATTCTTC.

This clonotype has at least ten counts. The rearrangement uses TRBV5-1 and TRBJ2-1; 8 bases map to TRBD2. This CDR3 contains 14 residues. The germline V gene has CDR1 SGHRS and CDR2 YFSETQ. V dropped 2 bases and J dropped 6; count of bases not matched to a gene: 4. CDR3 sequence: CASSFGGGSNEQFF. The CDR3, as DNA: TGCGCCAGCAGCTTCGGGGGGGGATCCAATGAGCAGTTCTTC.

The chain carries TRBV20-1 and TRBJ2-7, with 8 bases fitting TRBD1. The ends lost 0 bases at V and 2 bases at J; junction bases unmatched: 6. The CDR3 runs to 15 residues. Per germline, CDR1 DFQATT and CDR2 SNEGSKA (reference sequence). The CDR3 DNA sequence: TGCAGTGCTAGAGATTACGCGACAGGGGCCTACGAGCAGTACTTC. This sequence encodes CSARDYATGAYEQYF.

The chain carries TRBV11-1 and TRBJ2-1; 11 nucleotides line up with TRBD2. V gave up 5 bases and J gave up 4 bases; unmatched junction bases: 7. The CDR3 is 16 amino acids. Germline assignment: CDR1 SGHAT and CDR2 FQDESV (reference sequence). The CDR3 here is CASSTLTSGKYNEQFF. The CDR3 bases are TGTGCCAGCAGCACATTGACTAGCGGGAAGTACAATGAGCAGTTCTTC.

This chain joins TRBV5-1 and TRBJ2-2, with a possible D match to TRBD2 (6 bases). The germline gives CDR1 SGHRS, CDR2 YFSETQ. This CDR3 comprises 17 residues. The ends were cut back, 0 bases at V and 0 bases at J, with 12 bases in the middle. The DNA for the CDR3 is TGCGCCAGCAGCTTGGCAGGAGGGCGGTCGAACACCGGGGAGCTGTTTTTT. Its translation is CASSLAGGRSNTGELFF.

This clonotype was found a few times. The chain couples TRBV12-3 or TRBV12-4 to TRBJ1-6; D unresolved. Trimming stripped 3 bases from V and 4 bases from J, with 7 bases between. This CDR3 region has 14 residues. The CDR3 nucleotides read TGTGCCAGCAGTTTTCCCGGGTATAATTCACCCCTCCACTTT. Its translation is CASSFPGYNSPLHF.